The TCR beta chain described here comes from a study of T cell responses to AZD1222 COVID-19 vaccine. The CDR3 runs to 15 residues. Trimming shortened V by 0 bases and J by 7 bases, and 15 bases separated the two germline ends. Germline V CDR1 and CDR2: GTSNPN, SVGIG (reference sequence). Data came from immunoSEQ multiplex PCR; TCRdb stores just in-frame clones and leaves some out. The sample includes 100,000 to 150,000 clones, roughly 88% of them seen just once. The TCR was taken from an adult who received the AZD1222 COVID-19 vaccine. Sequenced here: peripheral blood, sampled 28 days after the second AZD1222 dose. The V and J genes are TRBV30 and TRBJ1-4; D is perhaps TRBD1 (5 bases). CDR3 sequence: CAWSVRDSWGEKLFF. For the CDR3, the DNA is TGTGCCTGGAGTGTAAGGGACTCTTGGGGTGAAAAACTGTTTTTT.